Below are 13 T cell receptor beta chains sequenced from a single sample in a study of CD8 T cells in ankylosing spondylitis. In TCRdb, the 5' RACE reads were re-called with MiXCR into one record per CDR3 protein. The sample has 300,000 to 400,000 distinct CDR3 sequences; roughly 15% are singletons. Sequenced material: blood, either unsorted or a sorted T cell fraction (not recorded which). The receptors shown here come from a male donor with ankylosing spondylitis or in good health (not recorded which).

This clonotype was detected only a few times. The chain has TRBV12-3 or TRBV12-4 and TRBJ1-2; 9 bases align to TRBD1. With V trimmed by 4 bases and J by 10 bases, 7 bases remained unmatched. The CDR3 contains 13 residues. CDR3 loop: CASSSGTGNNYTF. CDR3 bases: TGTGCCAGCAGTTCAGGGACAGGGAACAACTACACCTTC.

V usage is TRBV12-3 or TRBV12-4 and J usage is TRBJ2-7; 11 bases line up with TRBD1. V trimming: 5 bases; J trimming: 4 bases; junction bases outside the gene matches: 4. There are 14 residues in the CDR3. DNA of the CDR3: TGTGCCAGCAGTACCGGACAGGGGGCGTACGAGCAGTACTTC. It yields the protein CASSTGQGAYEQYF.

This clonotype was seen more than once but under ten times. The V gene is TRBV27, the J gene TRBJ2-1, with 7 positions matching TRBD1. V lost 7 bases, J lost 2 bases, and 8 bases stayed unmatched. CDR1 is MNHEY and CDR2 is SMNVEV in the germline V gene (reference sequence). The CDR3 is 15 amino acids. The DNA for the CDR3 is TGTGCCAGCACCACCTCAGGGGGACCCTACAATGAGCAGTTCTTC. As protein: CASTTSGGPYNEQFF.

V is TRBV5-1 and J is TRBJ2-1; D gene ambiguous. V shed 2 bases and J shed 5 bases, with 8 bases lying between them. The germline gives CDR1 SGHRS, CDR2 YFSETQ. This CDR3 has 13 amino acids. The DNA of the CDR3 is TGCGCCAGCAGCTTTGCTTCCCACAATGAGCAGTTCTTC. This translates into CASSFASHNEQFF. Full variable domain (outside the CDR3, taken from reference TRBV5-1 and TRBJ2-1): KAGVTQTPRYLIKTRGQQVTLSCSPISGHRSVSWYQQTPGQGLQFLFEYFSETQRNKGNFPGRFSGRQFSNSRSEMNVSTLELGDSALYLCASSFASHNEQFFGPGTRLTVL.

The chain uses TRBV7-9 and TRBJ1-2; TRBD1 agrees at 9 bases. The length of the CDR3 is 16 residues. Per germline, CDR1 SEHNR and CDR2 FQNEAQ (reference sequence). The V and J ends lost 3 bases and 1 base, in that order; junction bases with no gene match: 6. The CDR3 here is CASSLGTGSFNYGYTF. CDR3 in DNA: TGTGCCAGCAGCTTGGGGACAGGGAGCTTTAACTATGGCTACACCTTC.

This clonotype was seen a handful of times. This chain uses TRBV5-6 with TRBJ2-2, with D unresolved. Trimming stripped 3 bases from V and 4 bases from J, with 13 bases between. The CDR3 consists of 15 residues. Germline values: CDR1 SGHDT, CDR2 YYEEEE. CDR3 region: CASSSLGYFTGELFF. CDR3 coding DNA: TGTGCCAGCAGCTCCCTAGGGTATTTCACCGGGGAGCTGTTTTTT.

This chain uses TRBV24-1 with TRBJ2-7; no clear D. This CDR3 spans 12 amino acids. Germline CDR1 KGHDR, CDR2 SFDVKD. V lost 8 bases, J lost 3 bases, and 10 bases lay in between. The CDR3 loop is CATTSTFYEQYF. The CDR3 DNA reads TGTGCCACCACCTCCACTTTCTACGAGCAGTACTTC.

The V gene is TRBV7-8, the J gene TRBJ2-7, with a possible D match to TRBD2 (6 bases). Trimming removed 2 bases from V and 4 bases from J, with 15 bases in between. CDR3 length: 15 residues. Germline V gene sequence: CDR1 SGHVS, CDR2 FQNEAQ. The CDR3 bases are TGTGCCAGCAGCTTAAGGCGGGACCGTTCTTACGAGCAGTACTTC. As protein: CASSLRRDRSYEQYF.

The rearrangement uses TRBV7-2 and TRBJ2-7; D gene uncertain. Germline CDR1 SGHTA, CDR2 FQGNSA. The CDR3 sequence is 13 residues long. Trimming cost V 5 bases and J 4 bases, with 12 bases left between them. The chain's CDR3 is CASSHAIIYEQYF. CDR3 DNA: TGTGCCAGCAGCCACGCGATAATTTACGAGCAGTACTTC.

V gene TRBV11-2 combines with J gene TRBJ2-1; no reliable D call. Germline CDR1 SGHAT, CDR2 FQNNGV. V gave up 2 bases and J gave up 10 bases, with 15 bases separating them. CDR3 length equals 14 residues. The CDR3 spells CASSLLRTGSEQFF. The CDR3 nucleotides read TGTGCCAGCAGCTTACTGCGGACCGGATCCGAGCAGTTCTTC.

The chain has TRBV3-1 and TRBJ2-3; 10 bases align to TRBD2. The CDR3 length is 16 residues. The V gene's germline CDR1 is LGHDT and CDR2 YNNKEL (reference sequence). With 3 bases clipped from V and 0 bases from J, the junction kept 3 bases outside the gene matches. The CDR3 DNA sequence: TGTGCCAGCAGCCAGACTAGCGGGTCTAGCACAGATACGCAGTATTTT. This encodes CASSQTSGSSTDTQYF.

V and J are TRBV5-1 and TRBJ2-5; 10 positions agree with TRBD2. V trimming: 0 bases; J trimming: 5 bases; junction bases outside the gene matches: 7. The V gene's germline CDR1 is SGHRS and CDR2 YFSETQ. The CDR3 is 16 amino acids. The CDR3 is CASSLESGGAVETQYF. DNA of the CDR3: TGCGCCAGCAGCTTGGAAAGCGGGGGGGCCGTGGAGACCCAGTACTTC.

This clonotype was counted only a few times. The chain has TRBV7-2 and TRBJ2-3; 7 bases fit TRBD1. Trimming took 3 bases from V and 3 from J; bases not matched to a gene: 3. Germline loops: CDR1 SGHTA, CDR2 FQGNSA. This CDR3 is 14 amino acids long. CDR3 nucleotides: TGTGCCAGCAGCTTGACAGGGTTGACAGATACGCAGTATTTT. This codes for CASSLTGLTDTQYF.